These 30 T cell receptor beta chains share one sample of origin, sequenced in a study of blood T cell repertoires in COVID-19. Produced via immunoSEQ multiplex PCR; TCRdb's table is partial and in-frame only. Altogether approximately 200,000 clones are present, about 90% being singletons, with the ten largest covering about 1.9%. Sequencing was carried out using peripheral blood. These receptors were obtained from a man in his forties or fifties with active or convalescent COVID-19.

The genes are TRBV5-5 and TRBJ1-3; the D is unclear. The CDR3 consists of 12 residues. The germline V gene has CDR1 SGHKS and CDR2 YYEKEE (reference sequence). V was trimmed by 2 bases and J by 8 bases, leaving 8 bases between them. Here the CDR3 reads CASSLIGDTIYF. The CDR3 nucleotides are TGTGCCAGCAGCTTAATCGGGGACACCATATATTTT.

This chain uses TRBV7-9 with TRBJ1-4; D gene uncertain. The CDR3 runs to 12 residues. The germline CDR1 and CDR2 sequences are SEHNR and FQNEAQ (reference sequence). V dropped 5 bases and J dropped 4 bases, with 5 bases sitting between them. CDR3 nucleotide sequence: TGTGCCAGCAGCCCTATTAATGAAAAACTGTTTTTT. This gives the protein CASSPINEKLFF.

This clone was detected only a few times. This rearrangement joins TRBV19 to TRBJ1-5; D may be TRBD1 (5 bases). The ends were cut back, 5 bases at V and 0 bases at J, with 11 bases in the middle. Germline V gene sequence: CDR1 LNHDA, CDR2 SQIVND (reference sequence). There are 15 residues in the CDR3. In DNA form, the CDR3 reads TGTGCCAGTAGTCGGCAGGGTGTTAGCAATCAGCCCCAGCATTTT. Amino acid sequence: CASSRQGVSNQPQHF.

The CDR3 spells CASSPGAGMIDEQFF. CDR3 DNA: TGTGCCAGCAGCCCCGGCGCGGGGATGATCGATGAGCAGTTCTTC. This sequence joins TRBV5-6 and TRBJ2-1, with a weak D call TRBD2 (6 bases). This CDR3 comprises 15 residues. V lost 4 bases and J 8 bases, leaving 19 bases between the germline ends. Germline loops: CDR1 SGHDT, CDR2 YYEEEE.

The CDR3 spells CASSAGIGDNYGYTF. Written as DNA, the CDR3 is TGCGCCAGCAGCGCCGGGATAGGTGACAACTATGGCTACACCTTC. J is TRBJ1-2 and V is TRBV5-1, with D unresolved. CDR3 length: 15 residues. Germline CDR1 is SGHRS and CDR2 is YFSETQ. V was trimmed by 4 bases and J by 2 bases, leaving 15 bases between them.

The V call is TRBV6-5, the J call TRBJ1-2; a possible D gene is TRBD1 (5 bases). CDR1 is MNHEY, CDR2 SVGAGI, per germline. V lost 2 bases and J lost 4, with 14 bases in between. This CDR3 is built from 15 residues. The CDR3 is CASSYGAALGYGYTF. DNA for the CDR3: TGTGCCAGCAGTTACGGGGCGGCACTGGGCTATGGCTACACCTTC.

Here the CDR3 DNA reads TGTGCTAGTGTCCTGAACTCGTACCAGCCCCAGCATTTT. It translates to CASVLNSYQPQHF. V and J are TRBV12-5 and TRBJ1-5; no definite D call. Germline V gene lookup returns CDR1 LGHNT and CDR2 FRNRAP. V was pared by 7 bases and J by 7 bases, with 14 bases between. This CDR3 is built from 13 residues.

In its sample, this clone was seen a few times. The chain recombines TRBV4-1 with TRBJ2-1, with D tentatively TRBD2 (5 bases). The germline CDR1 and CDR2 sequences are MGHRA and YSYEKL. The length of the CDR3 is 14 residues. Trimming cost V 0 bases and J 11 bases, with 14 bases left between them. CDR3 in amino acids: CASSQDADSPKQFF. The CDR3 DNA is TGCGCCAGCAGCCAAGACGCGGACTCACCGAAGCAGTTCTTC.

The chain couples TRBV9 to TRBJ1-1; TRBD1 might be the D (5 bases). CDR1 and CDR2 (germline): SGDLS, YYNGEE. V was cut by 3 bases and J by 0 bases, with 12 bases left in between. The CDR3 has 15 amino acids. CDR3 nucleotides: TGTGCCAGCAGCGAGACCGGACACGTGAACACTGAAGCTTTCTTT. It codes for CASSETGHVNTEAFF.

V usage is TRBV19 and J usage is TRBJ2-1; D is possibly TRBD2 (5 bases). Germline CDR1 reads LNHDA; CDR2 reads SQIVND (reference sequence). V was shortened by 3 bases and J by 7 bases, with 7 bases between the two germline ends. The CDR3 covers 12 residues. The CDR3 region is CASSIGENEQFF. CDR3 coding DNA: TGTGCCAGTAGTATCGGGGAGAATGAGCAGTTCTTC.

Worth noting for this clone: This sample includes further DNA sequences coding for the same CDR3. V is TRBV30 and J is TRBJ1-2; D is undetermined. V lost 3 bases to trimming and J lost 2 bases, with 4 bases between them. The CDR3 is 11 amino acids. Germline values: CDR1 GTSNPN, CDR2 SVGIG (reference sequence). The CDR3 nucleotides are TGTGCCTGGAGCCAAAACTATGGCTACACCTTC. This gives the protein CAWSQNYGYTF.

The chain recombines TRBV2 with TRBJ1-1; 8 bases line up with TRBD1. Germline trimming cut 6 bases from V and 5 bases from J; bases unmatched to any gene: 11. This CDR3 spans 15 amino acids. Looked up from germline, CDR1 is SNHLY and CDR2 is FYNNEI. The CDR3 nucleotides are TGTGCCAGCAGGGACGAAATTACAGGGGGAACTGAAGCTTTCTTT. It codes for CASRDEITGGTEAFF.

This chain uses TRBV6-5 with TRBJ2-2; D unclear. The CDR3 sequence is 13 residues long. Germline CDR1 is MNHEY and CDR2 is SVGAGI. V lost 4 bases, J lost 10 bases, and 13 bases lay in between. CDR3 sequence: CASSSPPRSELFF. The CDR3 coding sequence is TGTGCCAGCAGTTCCCCCCCGCGGTCGGAGCTGTTTTTT.

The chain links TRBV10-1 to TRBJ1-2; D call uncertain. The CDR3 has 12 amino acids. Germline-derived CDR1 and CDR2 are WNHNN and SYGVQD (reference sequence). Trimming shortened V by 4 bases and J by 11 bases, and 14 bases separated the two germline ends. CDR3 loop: CASSGPSGTYTF. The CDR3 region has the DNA TGCGCCAGCAGTGGGCCGAGCGGTACTTACACCTTC.

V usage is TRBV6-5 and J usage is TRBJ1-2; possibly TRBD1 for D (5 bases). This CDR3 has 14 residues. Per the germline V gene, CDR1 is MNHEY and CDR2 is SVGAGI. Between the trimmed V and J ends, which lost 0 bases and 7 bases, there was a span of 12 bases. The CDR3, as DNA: TGTGCCAGCAGTTACTCGAGGGGAGGGTCTGGCTACACCTTC. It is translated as CASSYSRGGSGYTF.

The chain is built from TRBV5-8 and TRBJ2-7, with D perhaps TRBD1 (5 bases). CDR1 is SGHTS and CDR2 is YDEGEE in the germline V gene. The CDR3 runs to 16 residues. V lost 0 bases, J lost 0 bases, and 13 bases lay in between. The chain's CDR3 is CASSLVALDSSYEQYF. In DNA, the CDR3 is TGTGCCAGCAGCTTGGTTGCCCTCGACAGCTCCTACGAGCAGTACTTC. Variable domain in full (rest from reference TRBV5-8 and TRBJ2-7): EAGVTQSPTHLIKTRGQQATLRCSPISGHTSVYWYQQALGLGLQFLLWYDEGEERNRGNFPPRFSGRQFPNYSSELNVNALELEDSALYLCASSLVALDSSYEQYFGPGTRLTVT.

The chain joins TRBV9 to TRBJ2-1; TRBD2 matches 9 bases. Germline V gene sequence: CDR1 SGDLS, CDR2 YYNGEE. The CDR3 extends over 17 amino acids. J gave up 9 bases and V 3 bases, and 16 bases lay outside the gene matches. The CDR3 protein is CASSEYPGTSTDAEQFF. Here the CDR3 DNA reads TGTGCCAGCAGCGAATATCCCGGGACTAGCACCGATGCTGAGCAGTTCTTC.

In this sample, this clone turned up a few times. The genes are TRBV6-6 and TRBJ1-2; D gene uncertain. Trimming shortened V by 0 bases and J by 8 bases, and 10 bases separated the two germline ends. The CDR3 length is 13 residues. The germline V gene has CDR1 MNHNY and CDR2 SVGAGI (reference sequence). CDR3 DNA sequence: TGTGCCAGCAGTTACTCTGAGAGCCTCGGCTACACCTTC. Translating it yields CASSYSESLGYTF.

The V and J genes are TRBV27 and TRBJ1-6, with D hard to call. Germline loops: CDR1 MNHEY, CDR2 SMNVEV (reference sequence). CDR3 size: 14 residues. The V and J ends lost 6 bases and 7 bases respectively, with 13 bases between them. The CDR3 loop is CASSPTTYNSPLHF. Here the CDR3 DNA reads TGTGCCAGCAGCCCGACAACTTACAATTCACCCCTCCACTTT.

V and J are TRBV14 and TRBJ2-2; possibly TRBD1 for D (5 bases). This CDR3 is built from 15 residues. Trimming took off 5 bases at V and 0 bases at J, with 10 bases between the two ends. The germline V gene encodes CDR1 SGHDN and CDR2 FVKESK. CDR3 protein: CASSTVTANTGELFF. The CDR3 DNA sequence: TGTGCCAGCAGCACTGTGACAGCGAACACCGGGGAGCTGTTTTTT.

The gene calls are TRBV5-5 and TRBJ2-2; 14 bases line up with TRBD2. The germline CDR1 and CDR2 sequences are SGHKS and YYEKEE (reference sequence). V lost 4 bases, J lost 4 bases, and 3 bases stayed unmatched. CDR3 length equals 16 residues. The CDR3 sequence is CASSKGLAGVTGELFF. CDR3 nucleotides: TGTGCCAGCAGCAAGGGACTAGCGGGAGTCACCGGGGAGCTGTTTTTT.

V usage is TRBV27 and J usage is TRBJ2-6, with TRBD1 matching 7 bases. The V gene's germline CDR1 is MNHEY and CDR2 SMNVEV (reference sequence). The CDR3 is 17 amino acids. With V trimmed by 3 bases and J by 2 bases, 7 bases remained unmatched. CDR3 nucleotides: TGTGCCAGCAGTTTGCAGGGGGACACTGCTGGGGCCAACGTCCTGACTTTC. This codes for CASSLQGDTAGANVLTF. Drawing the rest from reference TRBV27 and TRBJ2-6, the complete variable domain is EAQVTQNPRYLITVTGKKLTVTCSQNMNHEYMSWYRQDPGLGLRQIYYSMNVEVTDKGDVPEGYKVSRKEKRNFPLILESPSPNQTSLYFCASSLQGDTAGANVLTFGAGSRLTVL.

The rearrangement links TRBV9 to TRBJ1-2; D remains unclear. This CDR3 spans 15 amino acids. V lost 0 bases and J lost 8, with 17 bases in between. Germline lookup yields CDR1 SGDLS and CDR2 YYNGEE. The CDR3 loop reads CASSVDGREGRGYTF. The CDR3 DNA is TGTGCCAGCAGCGTAGATGGACGGGAAGGAAGGGGCTACACCTTC.

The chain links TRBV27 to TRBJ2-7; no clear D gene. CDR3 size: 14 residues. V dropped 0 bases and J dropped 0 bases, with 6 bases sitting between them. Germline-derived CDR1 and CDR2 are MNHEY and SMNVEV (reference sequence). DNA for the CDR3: TGTGCCAGCAGTTTATCGGCGGACTCCTACGAGCAGTACTTC. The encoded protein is CASSLSADSYEQYF.

CDR3 coding DNA: TGTGCCAGCAGTTTCGGTCTAACGACGGGGAACACTGAAGCTTTCTTT. Translating gives CASSFGLTTGNTEAFF. The chain combines TRBV28 with TRBJ1-1; no reliable D call. This CDR3 has 16 residues. Germline loops: CDR1 MDHEN, CDR2 SYDVKM. With 3 bases removed from V and 1 base from J, the gap between germline ends came to 15 bases.

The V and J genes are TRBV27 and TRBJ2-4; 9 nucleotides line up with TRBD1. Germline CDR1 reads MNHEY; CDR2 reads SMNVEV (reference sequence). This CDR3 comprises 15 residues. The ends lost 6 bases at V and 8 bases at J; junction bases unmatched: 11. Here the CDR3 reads CASRLWGQGLDIQYF. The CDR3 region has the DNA TGTGCCAGCAGGCTCTGGGGACAGGGACTGGACATTCAGTACTTC.

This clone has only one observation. CDR3 protein: CASSVQGSEAFF. For the CDR3, the DNA is TGCGCCAGCAGCGTACAGGGGTCTGAAGCTTTCTTT. The chain uses TRBV5-1 and TRBJ1-1; 7 nucleotides agree with TRBD1. Looked up from germline, CDR1 is SGHRS and CDR2 is YFSETQ. This CDR3 has 12 amino acids. Losses at the gene ends were 4 bases for V and 6 bases for J; bases not matched to a gene: 3. The full variable domain, its missing parts supplied by reference TRBV5-1 and TRBJ1-1, is KAGVTQTPRYLIKTRGQQVTLSCSPISGHRSVSWYQQTPGQGLQFLFEYFSETQRNKGNFPGRFSGRQFSNSRSEMNVSTLELGDSALYLCASSVQGSEAFFGQGTRLTVV.

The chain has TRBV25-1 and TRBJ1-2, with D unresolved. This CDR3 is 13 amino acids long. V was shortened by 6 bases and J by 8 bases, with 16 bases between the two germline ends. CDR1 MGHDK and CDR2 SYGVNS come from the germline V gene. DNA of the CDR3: TGTGCCAGCAGCCTTACAAAGGGAGGCGGCTACACCTTC. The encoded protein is CASSLTKGGGYTF.

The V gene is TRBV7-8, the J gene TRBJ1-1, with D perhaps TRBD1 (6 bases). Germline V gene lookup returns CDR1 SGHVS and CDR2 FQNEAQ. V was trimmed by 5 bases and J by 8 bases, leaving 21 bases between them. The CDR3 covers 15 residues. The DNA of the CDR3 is TGTGCCAGCAGCCCGACTGGGGGCAGGTTAAAAGAAGCTTTCTTT. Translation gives CASSPTGGRLKEAFF. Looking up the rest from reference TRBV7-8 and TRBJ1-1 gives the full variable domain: GAGVSQSPRYKVAKRGQDVALRCDPISGHVSLFWYQQALGQGPEFLTYFQNEAQLDKSGLPSDRFFAERPEGSVSTLKIQRTQQEDSAVYLCASSPTGGRLKEAFFGQGTRLTVV.

The DNA for the CDR3 is TGTGCCAGCAGTTTCACAGGGAGTTTAACCTATGGCTACACCTTC. Translating gives CASSFTGSLTYGYTF. This sequence joins TRBV6-5 and TRBJ1-2, with D possibly being TRBD1 (6 bases). V was shortened by 4 bases and J by 4 bases, with 16 bases between the two germline ends. The V gene's germline CDR1 is MNHEY and CDR2 SVGAGI. This CDR3 contains 15 residues.